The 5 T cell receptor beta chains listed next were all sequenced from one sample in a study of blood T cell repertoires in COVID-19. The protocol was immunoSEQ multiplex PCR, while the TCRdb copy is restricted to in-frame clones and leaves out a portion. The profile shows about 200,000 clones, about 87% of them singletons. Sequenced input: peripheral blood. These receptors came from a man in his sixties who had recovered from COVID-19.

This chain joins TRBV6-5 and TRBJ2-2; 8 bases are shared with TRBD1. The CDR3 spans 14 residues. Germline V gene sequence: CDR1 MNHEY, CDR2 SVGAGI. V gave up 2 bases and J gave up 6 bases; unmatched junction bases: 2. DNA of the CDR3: TGTGCCAGCAGTTACGCGACAGGGGCCGGGGAGCTGTTTTTT. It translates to CASSYATGAGELFF.

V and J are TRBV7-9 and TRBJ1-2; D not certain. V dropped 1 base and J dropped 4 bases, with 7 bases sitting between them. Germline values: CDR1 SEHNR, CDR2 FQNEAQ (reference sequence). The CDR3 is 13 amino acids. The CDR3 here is CASSLDPGYGYTF. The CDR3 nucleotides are TGTGCCAGCAGCTTAGATCCGGGCTATGGCTACACCTTC. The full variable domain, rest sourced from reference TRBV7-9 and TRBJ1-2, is DTGVSQNPRHKITKRGQNVTFRCDPISEHNRLYWYRQTLGQGPEFLTYFQNEAQLEKSRLLSDRFSAERPKGSFSTLEIQRTEQGDSAMYLCASSLDPGYGYTFGSGTRLTVV.

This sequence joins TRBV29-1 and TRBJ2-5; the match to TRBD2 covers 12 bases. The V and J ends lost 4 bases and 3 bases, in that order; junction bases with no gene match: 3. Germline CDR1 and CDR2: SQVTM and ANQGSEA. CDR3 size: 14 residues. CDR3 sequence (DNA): TGCAGCGTTGCTAGCGGGAGGGCTAAAGAGACCCAGTACTTC. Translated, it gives CSVASGRAKETQYF. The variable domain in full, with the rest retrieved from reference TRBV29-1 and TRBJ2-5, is SAVISQKPSRDICQRGTSLTIQCQVDSQVTMMFWYRQQPGQSLTLIATANQGSEATYESGFVIDKFPISRPNLTFSTLTVSNMSPEDSSIYLCSVASGRAKETQYFGPGTRLLVL.

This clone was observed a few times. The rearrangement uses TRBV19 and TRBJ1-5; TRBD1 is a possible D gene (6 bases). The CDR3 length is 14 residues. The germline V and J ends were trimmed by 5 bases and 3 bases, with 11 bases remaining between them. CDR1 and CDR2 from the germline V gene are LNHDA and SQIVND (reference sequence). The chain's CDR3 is CASSVGATNQPQHF. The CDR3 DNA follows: TGTGCCAGTAGTGTGGGGGCCACCAATCAGCCCCAGCATTTT.

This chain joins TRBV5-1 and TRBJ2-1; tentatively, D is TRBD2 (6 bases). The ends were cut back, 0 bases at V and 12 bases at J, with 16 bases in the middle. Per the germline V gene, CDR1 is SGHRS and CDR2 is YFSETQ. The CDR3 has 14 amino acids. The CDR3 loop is CASSLGGAEGVQFF. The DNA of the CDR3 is TGCGCCAGCAGCTTGGGCGGGGCTGAAGGGGTGCAGTTCTTC.